The 20 T cell receptor beta chains below were found in one sample sequenced in a study of T-cell reconstitution after alpha-beta-depleted transplantation in children. During its preparation, the TCRbeta library received unique molecular identifiers. TCRdb re-called the PCR reads through MiXCR, storing one row per CDR3 protein. The sample holds around 300,000 distinct CDR3 sequences; 11% are singletons and the top ten take about 20%. The material sequenced was peripheral blood, taken 180 days after TCRalphabeta/CD19-depleted stem cell transplant. These TCRs come from a male patient between 2 and 10 years old who had a stem cell transplant for chronic granulomatous disease, so the T cells may come from the graft donor.

This clonotype has at least ten counts. This chain joins TRBV6-2 or TRBV6-3 and TRBJ1-2; D unresolved. V lost 2 bases, J lost 2 bases, and 9 bases lay in between. Germline CDR1 and CDR2: MNHEY and SVGEGT. This CDR3 is 14 amino acids long. CDR3 DNA sequence: TGTGCCAGCAGTTACGGCGGAGGAAACTATGGCTACACCTTC. Translated, it gives CASSYGGGNYGYTF.

This clonotype occurred many times. J is TRBJ1-1 and V is TRBV28; D possibly corresponds to TRBD1 (6 bases). Germline CDR1 is MDHEN and CDR2 is SYDVKM. Trimming removed 6 bases from V and 10 bases from J, with 18 bases in between. The CDR3 spans 13 residues. The CDR3 is CASRPDRLGGAFF. The DNA for the CDR3 is TGTGCCAGCAGGCCAGACAGGTTGGGGGGAGCTTTCTTT. Full variable domain (rest looked up from reference TRBV28 and TRBJ1-1): DVKVTQSSRYLVKRTGEKVFLECVQDMDHENMFWYRQDPGLGLRLIYFSYDVKMKEKGDIPEGYSVSREKKERFSLILESASTNQTSMYLCASRPDRLGGAFFGQGTRLTVV.

This clonotype was detected many times. The chain has TRBV5-5 and TRBJ1-3; D is unclear. CDR1 SGHKS and CDR2 YYEKEE come from the germline V gene (reference sequence). With 0 bases removed from V and 3 bases from J, the gap between germline ends came to 16 bases. The CDR3 consists of 17 residues. Written as DNA, the CDR3 is TGTGCCAGCAGCTTGGCGGCGGGAGGTCTGGATGGAAACACCATATATTTT. The encoded protein is CASSLAAGGLDGNTIYF.

The sample holds a few counts of this clonotype. The chain links TRBV14 to TRBJ2-4; D unclear. Trimming removed 1 base at V and 0 bases at J, with 7 bases between. Germline CDR1 reads SGHDN; CDR2 reads FVKESK. The CDR3 is made up of 15 amino acids. The CDR3 DNA reads TGTGCCAGCAGCCAAGGGCATATAGCCAAAAACATTCAGTACTTC. This encodes CASSQGHIAKNIQYF.

In regard to this clonotype: This may be a read error, as it is one base from a much larger clone. The chain has TRBV9 and TRBJ2-7; tentative D call: TRBD1 (6 bases). V was pared by 4 bases and J by 2 bases, with 16 bases between. The CDR3 runs 15 residues. CDR1 SGDLS and CDR2 YYNGEE come from the germline V gene. CDR3 loop: CASSMGARGAYEQYF. CDR3 nucleotides: TGTGCCAGCAGCATGGGGGCCAGAGGGGCCTACGAGCAGTACTTC.

This clonotype was seen at least ten times. CDR3 coding DNA: TGTGCCAGCAGCCCGAGAGGAGCTTTCTTT. Its protein product is CASSPRGAFF. The V and J genes are TRBV14 and TRBJ1-1; D remains ambiguous. Per the germline V gene, CDR1 is SGHDN and CDR2 is FVKESK. This CDR3 spans 10 amino acids. V was clipped by 4 bases and J by 10 bases, with 7 bases between them.

The genes are TRBV27 and TRBJ1-4, with D perhaps matching TRBD1 (6 bases). CDR1 and CDR2 (germline): MNHEY, SMNVEV (reference sequence). CDR3 length: 14 residues. Trimming removed 3 bases from V and 3 bases from J, with 8 bases in between. CDR3 region: CASSLEGANEKLFF. Here the CDR3 DNA reads TGTGCCAGCAGTTTGGAGGGGGCTAATGAAAAACTGTTTTTT. Using reference TRBV27 and TRBJ1-4 for the parts outside the CDR3, the full variable domain is EAQVTQNPRYLITVTGKKLTVTCSQNMNHEYMSWYRQDPGLGLRQIYYSMNVEVTDKGDVPEGYKVSRKEKRNFPLILESPSPNQTSLYFCASSLEGANEKLFFGSGTQLSVL.

This clonotype has a count of ten or more. The rearrangement uses TRBV2 and TRBJ1-2, with TRBD1 as a possible D gene (6 bases). With 3 bases removed from V and 4 bases from J, the gap between germline ends came to 12 bases. Germline loops: CDR1 SNHLY, CDR2 FYNNEI. The CDR3 has 14 amino acids. CDR3 DNA sequence: TGTGCCAGCAGTGATGTAGGGGGTACCTATGGCTACACCTTC. This encodes CASSDVGGTYGYTF.

This clonotype was recorded many times. The rearrangement links TRBV21-1 to TRBJ2-5. TRBV21-1 is shown as a pseudogene. This CDR3 has 14 amino acids. The CDR3 spells CASSKPAKRETQYF. The CDR3 DNA is TGTGCCAGCAGCAAGCCGGCTAAAAGAGAGACCCAGTACTTC.

This clonotype was recorded many times. The genes are TRBV7-9 and TRBJ2-3, with D possibly TRBD2 on 5 matching bases. The germline CDR1 and CDR2 sequences are SEHNR and FQNEAQ (reference sequence). This CDR3 region has 14 residues. V dropped 2 bases and J dropped 4 bases, with 10 bases sitting between them. The CDR3 DNA sequence: TGTGCCAGCAGCTTAACTAGAAACCCAGATACGCAGTATTTT. This codes for CASSLTRNPDTQYF.

This clonotype appeared many times. The CDR3 sequence: CSARPGTAGQPQHF. The DNA for the CDR3 is TGCAGTGCTAGACCCGGGACAGCGGGTCAGCCCCAGCATTTT. The V gene is TRBV20-1, the J gene TRBJ1-5; 7 nucleotides line up with TRBD1. Germline CDR1 reads DFQATT; CDR2 reads SNEGSKA (reference sequence). With 2 bases clipped from V and 6 bases from J, the junction kept 7 bases outside the gene matches. CDR3 length equals 14 residues.

This clonotype has a count of ten or more. The rearrangement uses TRBV12-3 or TRBV12-4 and TRBJ2-1; 10 positions agree with TRBD2. The CDR3 totals 15 residues. V shed 7 bases, J shed 7 bases, and the junction held 10 bases outside the gene matches. The CDR3 loop reads CASKLSGGAWNEQFF. DNA of the CDR3: TGTGCCAGCAAATTAAGCGGGGGGGCTTGGAATGAGCAGTTCTTC.

This clonotype was seen repeatedly, ten times or more. V gene TRBV29-1 combines with J gene TRBJ2-3; 10 bases are shared with TRBD2. The CDR3 loop spans 13 amino acids. Germline V gene data show CDR1 as SQVTM and CDR2 as ANQGSEA. The trim removed 7 bases at V and 1 base at J, leaving 2 bases unmatched. As DNA, the CDR3 is TGCAGCGGCGGACTAGCGGGCACAGATACGCAGTATTTT. It encodes CSGGLAGTDTQYF.

This clonotype was counted at least ten times. V gene TRBV7-2 combines with J gene TRBJ2-1; 10 bases match TRBD2. V shed 5 bases and J 7 bases; nucleotides not matched to a gene: 11. CDR3 length: 16 amino acids. Per germline, CDR1 SGHTA and CDR2 FQGNSA. Written as DNA, the CDR3 is TGTGCCAGCAGCCGAGAGGGGACTAGCGTCAGTAATGAGCAGTTCTTC. This translates into CASSREGTSVSNEQFF.

This clonotype was observed many times. This chain connects TRBV5-1 to TRBJ1-1; D is possibly TRBD1 (6 bases). V dropped 3 bases and J dropped 3 bases, with 24 bases sitting between them. Per the germline V gene, CDR1 is SGHRS and CDR2 is YFSETQ. There are 18 residues in the CDR3. The CDR3 sequence is CASSSQGWGVRGYTEAFF. CDR3 coding DNA: TGCGCCAGCAGCTCCCAGGGGTGGGGCGTAAGAGGATACACTGAAGCTTTCTTT. Filled out from reference TRBV5-1 and TRBJ1-1, the complete variable domain reads KAGVTQTPRYLIKTRGQQVTLSCSPISGHRSVSWYQQTPGQGLQFLFEYFSETQRNKGNFPGRFSGRQFSNSRSEMNVSTLELGDSALYLCASSSQGWGVRGYTEAFFGQGTRLTVV.

This clonotype turned up a few times. The chain is built from TRBV4-1 and TRBJ2-7; 9 bases match TRBD1. Germline V gives CDR1 MGHRA, CDR2 YSYEKL. After removal of 2 bases from V and 5 bases from J, the junction contained 7 bases not matched to a gene. This CDR3 has 15 amino acids. DNA for the CDR3: TGCGCCAGCAGCCAACTCCGGGACAGGGACCACGAGCAGTACTTC. This sequence encodes CASSQLRDRDHEQYF.

This clonotype was seen many times. The chain joins TRBV5-1 to TRBJ2-7, with a tentative D call TRBD1 (6 bases). This CDR3 comprises 14 residues. The germline V gene has CDR1 SGHRS and CDR2 YFSETQ. Trimming stripped 3 bases from V and 3 bases from J, with 13 bases between. The chain's CDR3 is CASSSLDRHYEQYF. CDR3 bases: TGCGCCAGCAGCTCTTTGGACAGACACTACGAGCAGTACTTC.

This clonotype has a count of ten or more. V is TRBV5-1 and J is TRBJ2-1; TRBD2 agrees at 13 bases. CDR3 length equals 14 residues. The V gene's germline CDR1 is SGHRS and CDR2 YFSETQ. Trimming took 4 bases from V and 10 from J; bases not matched to a gene: 5. CDR3 nucleotide sequence: TGCGCCAGCAGCCCCGGACTAGCGGGAGTCGAGCAGTTCTTC. This codes for CASSPGLAGVEQFF.

Notes on this clonotype: The CDR3 does not end in the conserved phenylalanine or tryptophan, so this is likely a read error. The V call is TRBV20-1, the J call TRBJ2-7, with a possible D match to TRBD2 (5 bases). Trimming pared 6 bases from V and 4 bases from J, leaving 13 bases between. Looked up from germline, CDR1 is DFQATT and CDR2 is SNEGSKA (reference sequence). CDR3 size: 12 residues. As DNA, the CDR3 is TGCAGTGCCGAGGGCCCGAGGTACGAGCAGTACTCC. It yields the protein CSAEGPRYEQYS.

In this sample, this clonotype turned up many times. The DNA of the CDR3 is TGCAGCGTCACCTCAGGGGCCGAGCAGTTCTTC. The encoded protein is CSVTSGAEQFF. The chain joins TRBV29-1 to TRBJ2-1, with D tentatively TRBD1 (6 bases). The CDR3 loop spans 11 amino acids. Looked up from germline, CDR1 is SQVTM and CDR2 is ANQGSEA. V was clipped by 6 bases and J by 10 bases, with 13 bases between them.